This T cell receptor (beta chain) was identified during a study of OX40 agonist ivuxolimab in advanced cancers. Background on the study: Partial responses were observed in three patients, of whom one had hepatocellular carcinoma and two had cutaneous melanoma. Study observations and caveats: Expanded clones tended on average to be more numerous among CD8+ T cells than CD4+.

The CDR3 is 14 residues long. Trimming took 5 bases from V and 5 from J; bases not matched to a gene: 8. Germline loops: CDR1 SGHAT, CDR2 FQNNGV. Using immunoSEQ multiplex PCR, the repertoire was profiled, and TCRdb retains in-frame clones only, with some absent. This table has over 80,000 clones, 80% to 90% appearing once. Patients were excluded for autoimmune disease history or systemic immunosuppression. Cycle 7 day 1, cycle 4 day 1, and baseline were the timepoints at which blood was sampled. This clone was counted once. Its antigen remains unknown. In the same sample, other DNA sequences code for this CDR3.

Sequenced material: CD4+ or CD8+ T cells sorted from blood, taken in a trial of the OX40 agonist ivuxolimab. The chain employs TRBV11-2 and TRBJ2-7; the match to TRBD1 covers 8 bases. The sequence came from an adult with an advanced solid tumor such as melanoma, head and neck, liver or kidney cancer. CDR3 region: CASSPRDRLHEQYF. CDR3 in DNA: TGTGCCAGCAGCCCTCGGGACAGGCTTCACGAGCAGTACTTC.